This T cell receptor beta chain was recovered during a study of blood T cell repertoires in COVID-19. Study summary: Samples representing acute and convalescent COVID-19 were sourced from the United States, Italy and Spain. PBMCs, B-cell-depleted T cells, or T cells provided the cDNA or gDNA that made up the material.

This CDR3 contains 16 residues. Germline V gene lookup returns CDR1 SEHNR and CDR2 FQNEAQ (reference sequence). V was cut by 2 bases and J by 0 bases, with 10 bases left in between. Original analysis: From reference gene primer amplification, estimates of nucleated cell counts were derived. Sequencing was performed with immunoSEQ multiplex PCR; in TCRdb, only in-frame clones are kept and a portion is missing. The DNA was the basis for D and trimming; V, J and clone size are from that table. The repertoire holds 200,000 to 250,000 clones, with 85% to 90% as singletons. The sequence was obtained from a man of 80 years or more with acute or convalescent COVID-19. Sequences were obtained from peripheral blood. The chain uses TRBV7-9 and TRBJ2-2; a possible D gene is TRBD1 (5 bases). CDR3 protein: CASSLSATANTGELFF. The CDR3 DNA is TGTGCCAGCAGCTTATCCGCGACAGCGAACACCGGGGAGCTGTTTTTT.